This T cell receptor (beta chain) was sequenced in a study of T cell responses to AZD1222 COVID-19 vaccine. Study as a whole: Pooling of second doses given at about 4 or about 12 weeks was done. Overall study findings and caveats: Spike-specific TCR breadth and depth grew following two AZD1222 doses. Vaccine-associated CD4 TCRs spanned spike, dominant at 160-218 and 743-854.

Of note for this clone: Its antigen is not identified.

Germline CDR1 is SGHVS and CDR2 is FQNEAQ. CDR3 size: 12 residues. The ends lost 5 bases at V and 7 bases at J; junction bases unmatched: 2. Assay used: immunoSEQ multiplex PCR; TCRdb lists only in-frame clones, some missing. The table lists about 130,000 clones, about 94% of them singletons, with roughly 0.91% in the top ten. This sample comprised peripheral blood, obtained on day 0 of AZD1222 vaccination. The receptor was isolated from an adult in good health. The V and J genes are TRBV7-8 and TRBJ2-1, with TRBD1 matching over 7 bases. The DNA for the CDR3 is TGTGCCAGCAGCCCACAGGGGAATGAGCAGTTCTTC. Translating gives CASSPQGNEQFF.